This TCR beta chain was captured by sequencing in a study of T cells in Graves' hyperthyroidism and ophthalmopathy. This clonotype was seen at least ten times. The antigen remains unidentified. Across 18 months, stable Graves' hyperthyroidism was marked by no progression to ophthalmopathy. The study enrolled patients aged 18 to 65 with newly diagnosed hyperthyroidism of under 2 months' duration. Patients having uncontrolled infection, another autoimmune disease, pregnancy or lactation were not included. Germline V gene lookup returns CDR1 SEHNR and CDR2 FQNEAQ (reference sequence). V was cut by 1 base and J by 5 bases, with 14 bases left in between. The CDR3 runs to 15 residues. Whole-study results and caveats: Most clonotypes expanded in the thyroid (above 0.001) were also present in blood.

RNA transcripts provided the source from which TCR beta CDR3 regions were amplified. The HTBI primer set was used in a first-round RT-PCR of the TCR CDR3. Each CDR3 protein is one row after TCRdb ran MiXCR on the multiplex PCR reads. The sample yields hundreds of thousands of distinct CDR3 sequences, roughly 40% seen once. Input material: blood. The TCR sequence derives from a man aged 18 to 35 with Graves' hyperthyroidism. The V gene is TRBV7-9, the J gene TRBJ2-5; a possible D gene is TRBD2 (5 bases). The CDR3: CASSLEWRSRETQYF. The CDR3 DNA follows: TGTGCCAGCAGCTTAGAGTGGAGGTCTAGGGAGACCCAGTACTTC.